This T cell receptor beta chain was found in a study of blood T cell repertoires in COVID-19 (dated by TCRdb to about 2020). Background on the whole study: Collaborator samples came from the United States, Italy and Spain and covered acute and convalescent phases of COVID-19. The material from the prospective study consisted of cDNA or gDNA derived from T cells, B-cell-depleted T cells, or PBMCs. The dataset comprised deeply sampled blood TCRbeta repertoires from subjects exposed to, actively infected with, or recovered from COVID-19. A freely available public database, intended as a resource for researchers studying the immune response to SARS-CoV-2, is where the repertoires were released. Samples were obtained from the ongoing ImmuneRACE study (first 160 participants) and from about 1,300 subjects provided by 6 global collaborators. Sample metadata almost always included a de-identified subject ID, COVID-19 status, age in years and sex. HLA class I and class II types, where available, came from metadata supplied by the sample provider rather than from assay-based typing. Study-wide findings and limitations: The quantity of clinical and demographic metadata differed by source and by participant and was supplied without curation.

With regard to this clone: The specificity of this receptor is unknown. Within one base of it there is no much larger clone, and no base qualities were kept.

Each collaborating institution followed its own protocols to collect whole blood in K2EDTA tubes. For TCRbeta analysis, collaborators shipped samples in one of three forms: frozen whole blood, isolated PBMCs, or DNA extracted from either of those sample types. TCRbeta CDR3 regions were amplified from genomic DNA using the immunoSEQ Assay, a bias-controlled multiplex PCR. The paper's processing steps were these. Within the assay, amplification of reference gene primers was used to estimate how many nucleated cells each sample contained. Sequence reads were collapsed and filtered to measure the absolute abundance of every unique TCRbeta CDR3 rearrangement. For each sample, productive Simpson clonality was calculated as the square root of Simpson's diversity index over productive rearrangements. In TCRdb, the immuneACCESS table is reduced to in-frame sequences with V and J assigned. These tables do not hold every clone; where another copy was compared, an unresolved V gene accounts for under half, and the others remain unexplained. The D gene and trimming were derived from the DNA, and the V and J assignments and clone size from that table. The sample records over 80,000 clones, approximately 86% of which are singletons. The ten largest clones take up about 9.3% of the sample.

Reading from cysteine to phenylalanine, the CDR3 counts 16 amino acids. Just the 48-base CDR3 DNA is kept, in frame starting at base 1. Between the V and J ends, shortened by 0 bases and 4 bases respectively, the junction contains 15 bases. Taken from the germline V gene, the CDR1 and CDR2 loops are SGHVS and FQNEAQ. Sequenced material: peripheral blood. The rearranged chain carries TRBV7-8 and TRBJ1-1; D gene: possibly TRBD1, on 6 matching bases. This TCR came from a middle-aged man with acute or convalescent COVID-19. The DNA is TGTGCCAGCAGCTTAGCTGTAAGGGTCAGGGGCACTGAAGCTTTCTTT. This yields the protein CASSLAVRVRGTEAFF.